This T cell receptor (beta chain) was sequenced in a study of blood T cell repertoires in COVID-19. Overall study context: Acute-phase and convalescent COVID-19 samples originated in the United States, Italy and Spain. Sources were T cells, B-cell-depleted T cells, or PBMCs; the material itself was cDNA or gDNA.

In the source study's methods: Reference gene primer amplification yielded estimated nucleated cell counts. The data were produced by immunoSEQ multiplex PCR, yet TCRdb's version contains in-frame clones alone and is incomplete. V and J calls plus clone size are reproduced from that table; the DNA served to infer D and trimming. Of approximately 360,000 clones in the sample, roughly 88% were seen once. Cohort allocation depended upon clinical history that participants reported. This TCR was sampled from a woman aged 25 to 39 with acute COVID-19. Sequencing input: PBMCs or T cells enriched from blood (not recorded which).

CDR3 DNA: TGTGCCAGTAGTGATGCGGCGCACGAGCAGTACTTC. Translation: CASSDAAHEQYF. The chain joins TRBV19 to TRBJ2-7; D not certain. The CDR3 contains 12 residues. Germline CDR1 and CDR2: LNHDA and SQIVND (reference sequence). Trimming removed 5 bases from V and 5 bases from J, with 10 bases in between.